The rows below give T cell receptor beta chains drawn from one sample of a study of CXCR3-negative and CXCR3-positive naive CD8 T cells. TCRdb re-called the 5' RACE reads; every CDR3 protein appears as one record, without DNA. This sample's clone table lists 100,000 or so distinct CDR3 sequences. The sample was naive CXCR3+ CD8+ T cells from blood. These receptors all stem from a human donor in good health. Some clones in this sample may be carry-over from other donors' samples. CDR3s include the opening cysteine and the closing phenylalanine or tryptophan.

j_call | v_call | cdr3_aa
TRBJ2-7 | TRBV15 | CATSRDSGTYEQYF
TRBJ2-1 | TRBV6-5 | CASSYSIPSGDNEQFF
TRBJ2-7 | TRBV4-3 | CASSQELVTASYEQYF
TRBJ2-7 | TRBV10-2 | CASSDRYSYEQYF
TRBJ2-7 | TRBV7-9 | CASSSRDSFYEQYF
TRBJ2-7 | TRBV5-1 | CASSFNGGEQYF
TRBJ2-7 | TRBV5-1 | CASSFRKAHEQYF
TRBJ1-2 | TRBV14 | CASSQGWFYGYTF
TRBJ1-1 | TRBV20-1 | CSASSGGATEAFF
TRBJ2-7 | TRBV15 | CATSTHRDRGPYEQYF
TRBJ2-7 | TRBV21-1 | CASSTSRGGSYEQYF
TRBJ2-5 | TRBV12-3/TRBV12-4 | CASSSTSGTKTQETQYF
TRBJ2-5 | TRBV7-6 | CASSLERGGRETQYF
TRBJ2-2 | TRBV12-3/TRBV12-4 | CASWQWAVRANTGELFF
TRBJ1-2 | TRBV2 | CASRELKTGIHYGYTF
TRBJ2-5 | TRBV12-3/TRBV12-4 | CASSTRTGLAGVETQYF
TRBJ2-3 | TRBV28 | CASSLRSTDTQYF